The present entry profiles one TCR beta chain with its context. Its antigen specificity is not known. Base qualities are not provided; no much larger clone lies one nucleotide away. The data stem from a study of shared clonotypes between healthy human individuals (TCRdb year 2020). At the level of the whole study: Three men and a couple of women, aged 18 to 49 years, made up the cohort. For each donor, CD4 naive and CD4 memory were each run on three plates, CD8 naive on two plates, and CD8 memory on one plate. Leukapheresis yielded between about 0.85 and 10 billion PBMCs per donor. To estimate repertoire size and how much clonotypes are shared between individuals, the study performed deep sequencing of blood TCR repertoires from five healthy adults. To increase sequencing depth and limit assay-specific biases, TCR repertoire library preparation and sequencing were carried out by different laboratories using diverse techniques. General conclusions and limits of the study: Across a handful of donors, around 5% of naive CD4, roughly 3.5% of naive CD8, about 2.3% of memory CD4, and roughly 0.4% of memory CD8 clonotypes were shared. Compared with non-shared clonotypes, the clonotypes found in all four sorted-subset donors had higher generation probabilities. Rarefaction of sorted-subset datasets indicated incomplete sequencing despite the large sequencing depth. Naive subsets generally had larger estimated clonotype richness than memory subsets did. Because the study included a small number of donors, the genetic and exposure-history diversity represented was limited. Sampling was restricted to blood, and TCR repertoires in tissues likely differ from the TCR repertoires found in blood. Pairwise subsampling indicated that sequencing depth was expected to affect the degree of clonotype sharing among donors.

Its CDR3 holds 12 amino acids, cysteine through phenylalanine. Just CDR3 DNA is preserved here, 36 bases in frame from base 1. The CDR1 and CDR2 encoded by the germline V gene are SGDLS and YYNGEE. Cut back by 3 bases and 5 bases, the V and J ends lie 8 bases apart. The donors were healthy, HIV-negative adults who had no recently reported acute infections or vaccinations. Every donor was a Caucasian adult living in Nashville, Tennessee, USA. CD4+ T cells were enriched by magnetic negative selection, after which naive cells were positively selected on CD45RA and the negative fraction was taken as the memory subset. Blood was collected by leukapheresis, and PBMCs were isolated by Ficoll-Histopaque density gradient centrifugation and then cryopreserved in liquid nitrogen vapor phase. Analytical flow cytometry was used to check the purity and quantity of every magnetically sorted T cell population. Genomic DNA was isolated from each sorted fraction and quantified by UV absorbance on a Nanodrop 2000c.

Using the deep immunoSEQ assay, multiplex PCR amplified TCR CDR3 regions from genomic DNA. For each cell subset, the extracted genomic DNA was distributed evenly across all wells of several immunoSEQ 96-well plates, and each plate served as one replicate. For sorted subsets, each replicate PCR was loaded with 200 ng genomic DNA, equivalent to approximately 33,000 T cell genomes. Purified libraries were measured with a Qubit 3.0 fluorometer, size-checked on a Bioanalyzer 2100, and measured again with the KAPA Library Quantification kit. A separate single-read 150-cycle Illumina NextSeq 550 flow cell was used to sequence each immunoSEQ 96-well plate. In the original analysis: Because the immunoSEQ output included only junctional sequences and no quality scores, the filtering could not be the same as the filtering used for full-length reads. To assign V/J genes and CDR3, sequences were annotated using PyIR, a Python wrapper for IgBLAST v1.9, with IMGT germline references. Any read was removed if the V/J assignment was weak (E-value above 1e-6), the CDR3 was missing, or the read contained stop codons, out-of-frame junctions, or ambiguous translated residues. V3J clonotypes were defined as sequences sharing the same inferred V gene, J gene, and CDR3 amino acid sequence. Percentage overlap between repertoires was computed as shared unique clonotypes divided by the size of the smaller repertoire. Richness of each repertoire was evaluated using RTK rarefaction, the Chao1 estimator, and Recon v2.1 estimates of unobserved clonotypes. For all TCRbeta clonotypes obtained by the gDNA method from four donors, generation probabilities were computed with OLGA. TCRdb took over this immuneACCESS table, retaining in-frame rearrangements with V and J assigned. Such tables are incomplete; in checked studies, under half of the missing clones stem from an unresolved V gene, and the remainder is unexplained. V and J calls and clone size are given by that table; D and trimming were obtained from the DNA. In all, the sample holds 1,400,000 or so clones, and just under 99% of those were seen once. Jointly, the top ten make up 0.3% to 0.45% of the sample.

This TCR derives from a man younger than 40 in good health. Sequencing was done on a sample of naive CD4+ T cells sorted from blood. Interpreted using the paper, the cell subset or site label stands for: CD45RA+ positively selected. In this chain, TRBV9 is recombined with TRBJ1-2; too little of a D gene remains to name it. At the DNA level, the sequence is TGTGCCAGCAGCGCGCGAGCGTATGGCTACACCTTC. Protein translation: CASSARAYGYTF. Extended through the reference TRBV9 and TRBJ1-2 proteins, this CDR3 yields the full variable domain: DSGVTQTPKHLITATGQRVTLRCSPRSGDLSVYWYQQSLDQGLQFLIQYYNGEERAKGNILERFSAQQFPDLHSELNLSSLELGDSALYFCASSARAYGYTFGSGTRLTVV.